This T cell receptor (beta chain) was recorded in a study of blood T cell repertoires in COVID-19. Background on the study: Acute and convalescent COVID-19 specimens originated in the United States, Italy and Spain.

V dropped 5 bases and J dropped 6 bases, with 16 bases sitting between them. CDR1 is SEHNR and CDR2 is FQNEAQ in the germline V gene (reference sequence). The CDR3 runs to 14 residues. Resolution of symptoms, clearance, or two negative PCRs was present in recovered Cohort 3 donors. TCRdb keeps only in-frame clones here, not all; method: immunoSEQ multiplex PCR. The sample holds approximately 400,000 clones; around 87% are singletons and the top ten take 1.3%. Material for sequencing was PBMCs or T cells enriched from blood (not recorded which). This chain links TRBV7-9 with TRBJ1-1; TRBD1 might be the D (5 bases). This TCR was recovered from a man under 40 who had recovered from COVID-19. The CDR3 DNA reads TGTGCCAGCAGCCAACAGATAGGGGTGGCTGAAGCTTTCTTT. It is translated as CASSQQIGVAEAFF.